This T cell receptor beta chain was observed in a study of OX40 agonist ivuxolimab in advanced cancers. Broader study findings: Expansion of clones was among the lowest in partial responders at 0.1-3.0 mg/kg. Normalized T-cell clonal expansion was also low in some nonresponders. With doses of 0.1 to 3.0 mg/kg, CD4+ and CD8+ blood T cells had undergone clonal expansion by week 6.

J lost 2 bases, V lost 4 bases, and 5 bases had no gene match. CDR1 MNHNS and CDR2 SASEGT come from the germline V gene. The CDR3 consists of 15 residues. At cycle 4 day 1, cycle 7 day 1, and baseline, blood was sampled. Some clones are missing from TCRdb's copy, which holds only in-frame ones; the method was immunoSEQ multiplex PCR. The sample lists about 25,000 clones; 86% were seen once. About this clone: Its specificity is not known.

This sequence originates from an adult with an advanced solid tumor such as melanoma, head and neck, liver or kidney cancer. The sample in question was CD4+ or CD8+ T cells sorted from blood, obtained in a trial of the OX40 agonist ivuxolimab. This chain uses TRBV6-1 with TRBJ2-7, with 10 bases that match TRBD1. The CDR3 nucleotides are TGTGCCAGCAGTGTAACCGGGACAGGGGCCTACGAGCAGTACTTC. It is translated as CASSVTGTGAYEQYF.